This T cell receptor (beta chain) is drawn from a study of long-term antiretroviral therapy in people with HIV. Germline loops: CDR1 MNHNY, CDR2 SVGAGI (reference sequence). The CDR3 extends over 16 amino acids. V lost 5 bases and J lost 4, with 18 bases in between. This clone occurred once. Samples were assayed with immunoSEQ v3.0 at survey level. TCRdb's copy holds only in-frame clones and misses some; the assay was immunoSEQ multiplex PCR. This table holds about 20,000 clones, around 84% found once. The chain employs TRBV6-6 and TRBJ2-1; D possibly corresponds to TRBD2 (6 bases). This sample comprised unsorted PBMCs, obtained 1.9 years after starting antiretroviral therapy. The clonotype comes from a woman between 50 and 59 years old with HIV. In DNA, the CDR3 is TGTGCCAGCAGTCCTGGAGGGCAGAACTTATACAATGAGCAGTTCTTC. It yields the protein CASSPGGQNLYNEQFF.